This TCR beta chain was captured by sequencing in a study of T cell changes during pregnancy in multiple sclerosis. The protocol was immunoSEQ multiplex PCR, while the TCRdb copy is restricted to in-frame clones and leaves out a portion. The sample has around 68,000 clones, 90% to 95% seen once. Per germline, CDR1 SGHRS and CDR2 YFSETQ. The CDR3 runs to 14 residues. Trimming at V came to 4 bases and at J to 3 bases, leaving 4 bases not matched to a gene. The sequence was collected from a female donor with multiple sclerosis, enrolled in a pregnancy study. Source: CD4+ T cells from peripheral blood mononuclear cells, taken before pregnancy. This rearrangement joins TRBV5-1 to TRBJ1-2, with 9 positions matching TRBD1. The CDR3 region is CASSAGQGYYGYTF. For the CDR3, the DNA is TGCGCCAGCAGCGCGGGACAGGGTTACTATGGCTACACCTTC.